The next 21 T cell receptor beta chains were all read from a single sample in a study of blood T cell repertoires in COVID-19. TCRdb's table, derived via immunoSEQ multiplex PCR, lists solely in-frame clones and lacks some. The sample shows about 57,000 clones, around 87% of them seen only once. The sequenced sample was peripheral blood. The receptors were gathered from a woman older than 75 with COVID-19, enrolled during active disease.

About this clone itself: Additional DNA sequences in this sample encode the identical CDR3. V gene TRBV5-4 combines with J gene TRBJ1-4, with D possibly TRBD1 on 6 matching bases. Trimming shortened V by 2 bases and J by 5 bases, and 10 bases separated the two germline ends. The CDR3 is made up of 14 amino acids. CDR1 SGHNT and CDR2 YYREEE come from the germline V gene (reference sequence). Here the CDR3 DNA reads TGTGCCAGCAGCTTCGGACAGAGCAATGAAAAACTGTTTTTT. It codes for CASSFGQSNEKLFF.

The gene calls are TRBV11-3 and TRBJ2-1; TRBD2 matches at 12 bases. J lost 4 bases, V lost 5 bases, and 6 bases had no gene match. There are 16 residues in the CDR3. Germline V gene data show CDR1 as SGHNT and CDR2 as YENEEA. In DNA, the CDR3 is TGTGCCAGCAGCCGAGGACTAGCGGGGTCGTACAATGAGCAGTTCTTC. Amino acids: CASSRGLAGSYNEQFF.

This chain joins TRBV18 and TRBJ2-7; perhaps TRBD2 as D (6 bases). This CDR3 comprises 13 residues. Trimming removed 5 bases from V and 4 bases from J, with 12 bases in between. CDR1 is KGHSH, CDR2 LQKENI, per germline. CDR3 sequence: CASSTIGTYEQYF. The CDR3 DNA reads TGTGCCAGCTCAACTATCGGGACTTACGAGCAGTACTTC.

This clone has a single count. The genes are TRBV18 and TRBJ1-4; TRBD1 aligns across 9 bases. With 4 bases clipped from V and 0 bases from J, the junction kept 9 bases outside the gene matches. CDR3 length: 18 amino acids. Germline-derived CDR1 and CDR2 are KGHSH and LQKENI. CDR3 residues: CASSLRTGDFATNEKLFF. CDR3 sequence (DNA): TGTGCCAGCTCACTTCGGACAGGGGATTTTGCAACTAATGAAAAACTGTTTTTT. The entire variable domain, with the rest obtained from reference TRBV18 and TRBJ1-4, is as follows: NAGVMQNPRHLVRRRGQEARLRCSPMKGHSHVYWYRQLPEEGLKFMVYLQKENIIDESGMPKERFSAEFPKEGPSILRIQQVVRGDSAAYFCASSLRTGDFATNEKLFFGSGTQLSVL.

This rearrangement joins TRBV6-5 to TRBJ2-7; 11 nucleotides match TRBD1. The junction had 2 bases not matched to a gene; V was cut back by 5 bases and J by 2 bases. This CDR3 region has 14 residues. Germline loops: CDR1 MNHEY, CDR2 SVGAGI. CDR3 sequence: CASSRDRGAYEQYF. In nucleotides, the CDR3 is TGTGCCAGCAGTCGGGACAGGGGGGCCTACGAGCAGTACTTC.

The J gene is TRBJ1-1, the V gene TRBV2; 8 bases are shared with TRBD1. Germline-derived CDR1 and CDR2 are SNHLY and FYNNEI. Germline trimming cut 8 bases from V and 6 bases from J; bases unmatched to any gene: 5. The CDR3 has 12 residues. In nucleotides, the CDR3 is TGTGCCAGCTTAGGACAGGGCGCTGAAGCTTTCTTT. This encodes CASLGQGAEAFF.

This clone showed up just a few times. This rearrangement joins TRBV19 to TRBJ1-1, with a weak D call TRBD1 (5 bases). In germline, CDR1 is LNHDA, CDR2 SQIVND (reference sequence). Deletions cut 10 bases from V and 4 bases from J, with 19 bases between. This CDR3 has 14 residues. The CDR3 DNA follows: TGTGCCACTATCAGCCCAGGGAGGGGCACTGAAGCTTTCTTT. It codes for CATISPGRGTEAFF.

As DNA, the CDR3 is TGTGCCAGCAGCTTGGCAGGGGCCGTTATCGAGCAGTACTTC. This gives the protein CASSLAGAVIEQYF. This chain links TRBV5-6 with TRBJ2-7; TRBD1 might be the D (6 bases). In germline, CDR1 is SGHDT, CDR2 YYEEEE. V lost 0 bases and J lost 6, with 13 bases in between. CDR3 length equals 14 residues.

The chain is built from TRBV3-1 (or the pseudogene TRBV3-2) and TRBJ2-7; maybe TRBD1 (6 bases). Trimming removed 5 bases from V and 9 bases from J, with 17 bases in between. CDR3 length: 13 amino acids. The germline CDR1 and CDR2 sequences are LGHDT and YNNKEL (reference sequence). CDR3 region: CASSYRARPTQYF. CDR3 bases: TGTGCCAGCAGCTACAGGGCCAGGCCGACGCAGTACTTC.

V gene TRBV19 combines with J gene TRBJ1-2; 8 bases are a match to TRBD1. This CDR3 contains 16 residues. J lost 0 bases, V lost 4 bases, and 7 bases had no gene match. Germline values: CDR1 LNHDA, CDR2 SQIVND (reference sequence). The CDR3 region is CASSTPTGDPNYGYTF. As DNA, the CDR3 is TGTGCCAGTAGTACCCCGACAGGGGATCCTAACTATGGCTACACCTTC.

This clone appeared once. This chain uses TRBV12-3 or TRBV12-4 with TRBJ1-1, with D maybe TRBD1 (6 bases). V was clipped by 5 bases and J by 6 bases, with 7 bases between them. The CDR3 covers 11 residues. The CDR3 nucleotides read TGTGCCAGCAGTCGACAGGCTGAAGCTTTCTTT. Translation gives CASSRQAEAFF.

In nucleotides, the CDR3 is TGCGCCAGCAGCTTCGGGAGGGCAACTAATGAAAAACTGTTTTTT. Its translation is CASSFGRATNEKLFF. The chain links TRBV5-1 to TRBJ1-4; D unresolved. V lost 2 bases and J 0 bases, leaving 8 bases between the germline ends. The CDR3 is 15 residues long. Germline values: CDR1 SGHRS, CDR2 YFSETQ.

The J gene is TRBJ1-1, the V gene TRBV19; D not resolved. The CDR3 has 14 amino acids. The V end was cut by 6 bases, the J end by 1 base, with 12 bases between. Germline CDR1 is LNHDA and CDR2 is SQIVND (reference sequence). As DNA, the CDR3 is TGTGCCAGTAGGGATAGGAGGGAGAACACTGAAGCTTTCTTT. Protein sequence: CASRDRRENTEAFF.

This chain links TRBV5-1 with TRBJ2-7; 12 nucleotides align to TRBD1. The CDR3 loop spans 13 amino acids. J lost 6 bases, V lost 7 bases, and 5 bases had no gene match. The germline gives CDR1 SGHRS, CDR2 YFSETQ. The CDR3 reads CASGRDRGPEQYF. The CDR3 DNA follows: TGCGCCAGCGGCCGGGACAGGGGGCCCGAGCAGTACTTC.

The rearrangement uses TRBV7-2 and TRBJ2-3, with 7 bases that match TRBD2. Per germline, CDR1 SGHTA and CDR2 FQGNSA. Trimming took 5 bases from V and 0 from J; bases not matched to a gene: 8. CDR3 length: 16 residues. DNA for the CDR3: TGTGCCAGCAGCCTCGCGAGCGGGGCAAGCACAGATACGCAGTATTTT. Translation: CASSLASGASTDTQYF.

V is TRBV28 and J is TRBJ1-4, with D possibly matching TRBD1 (6 bases). The ends were cut back, 3 bases at V and 0 bases at J, with 14 bases in the middle. This CDR3 is 17 amino acids long. CDR1 is MDHEN and CDR2 is SYDVKM in the germline V gene. This chain's CDR3 is CASSLAGTMATNEKLFF. The CDR3, as DNA: TGTGCCAGCAGTTTGGCCGGGACAATGGCAACTAATGAAAAACTGTTTTTT.

This clone was seen a handful of times. The CDR3 here is CASSTRIQGSGGEQYF. The CDR3 DNA reads TGTGCCAGTAGTACGAGGATACAGGGTTCTGGGGGTGAGCAGTACTTC. The V and J genes are TRBV19 and TRBJ2-7; a weak D match, TRBD1 (6 bases). V lost 4 bases and J 7 bases, leaving 23 bases between the germline ends. CDR3 length equals 16 residues. The germline CDR1 and CDR2 sequences are LNHDA and SQIVND (reference sequence). The full variable domain, its missing parts supplied by reference TRBV19 and TRBJ2-7, is DGGITQSPKYLFRKEGQNVTLSCEQNLNHDAMYWYRQDPGQGLRLIYYSQIVNDFQKGDIAEGYSVSREKKESFPLTVTSAQKNPTAFYLCASSTRIQGSGGEQYFGPGTRLTVT.

The chain has TRBV4-1 and TRBJ1-1, with D perhaps matching TRBD1 (6 bases). The CDR3 runs 16 residues. V lost 2 bases and J 0 bases, leaving 13 bases between the germline ends. Germline assignment: CDR1 MGHRA and CDR2 YSYEKL. CDR3 residues: CASSQTRGILNTEAFF. CDR3 sequence (DNA): TGCGCCAGCAGCCAAACTAGGGGGATTTTGAACACTGAAGCTTTCTTT.

The rearrangement links TRBV19 to TRBJ2-7; 10 nucleotides align to TRBD1. V trimming: 5 bases; J trimming: 3 bases; junction bases outside the gene matches: 13. Germline CDR1 and CDR2: LNHDA and SQIVND (reference sequence). CDR3 length equals 17 residues. The CDR3 spells CASSPAIFWTGGYEQYF. The CDR3 DNA follows: TGTGCCAGTAGTCCCGCCATCTTTTGGACAGGGGGCTACGAGCAGTACTTC.

DNA of the CDR3: TGCGCCAGCAGTGACTCCATACTAGCTCAGGGCCAAGAGACCCAGTACTTC. Translated, it gives CASSDSILAQGQETQYF. The chain joins TRBV10-1 to TRBJ2-5; a possible D gene is TRBD2 (6 bases). V was clipped by 3 bases and J by 1 base, with 18 bases between them. Germline values: CDR1 WNHNN, CDR2 SYGVQD (reference sequence). This CDR3 has 17 residues.

The rearrangement uses TRBV18 and TRBJ2-1; the D gene is possibly TRBD1 (6 bases). The V gene lost 3 bases and the J gene lost 2 bases, with 11 bases spanning the gap. Germline CDR1 is KGHSH and CDR2 is LQKENI. This CDR3 spans 15 amino acids. CDR3 in amino acids: CASSPTRGAYNEQFF. CDR3 nucleotides: TGTGCCAGCTCACCGACCAGGGGAGCCTACAATGAGCAGTTCTTC.